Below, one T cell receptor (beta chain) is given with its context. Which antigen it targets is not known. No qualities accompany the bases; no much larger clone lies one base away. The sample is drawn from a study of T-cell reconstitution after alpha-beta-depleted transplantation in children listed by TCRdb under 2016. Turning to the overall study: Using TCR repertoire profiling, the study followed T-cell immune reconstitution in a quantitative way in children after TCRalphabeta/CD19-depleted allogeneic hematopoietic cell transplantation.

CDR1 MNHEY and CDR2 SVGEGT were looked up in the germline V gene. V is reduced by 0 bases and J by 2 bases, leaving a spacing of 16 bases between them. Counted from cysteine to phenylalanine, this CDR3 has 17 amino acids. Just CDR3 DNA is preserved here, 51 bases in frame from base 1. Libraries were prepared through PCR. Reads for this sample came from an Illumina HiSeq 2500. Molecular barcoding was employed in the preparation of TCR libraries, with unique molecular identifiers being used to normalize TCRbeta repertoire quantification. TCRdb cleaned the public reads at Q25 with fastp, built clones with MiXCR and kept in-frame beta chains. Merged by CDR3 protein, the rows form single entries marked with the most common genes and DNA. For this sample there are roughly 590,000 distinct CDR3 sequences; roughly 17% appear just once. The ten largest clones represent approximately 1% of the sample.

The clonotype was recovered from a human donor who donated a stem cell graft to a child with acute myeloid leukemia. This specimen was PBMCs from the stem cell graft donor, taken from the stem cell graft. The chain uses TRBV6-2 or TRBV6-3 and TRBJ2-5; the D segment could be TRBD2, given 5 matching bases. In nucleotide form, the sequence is TGTGCCAGCAGTTACTCGGGCAAGAGAGCGGTACAAGAGACCCAGTACTTC. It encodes CASSYSGKRAVQETQYF.